These 18 T cell receptor beta chains were all obtained from the same sample, sequenced in a study of Ad26.COV2.S vaccination and SARS-CoV-2 variants. Treatment described: 15 to 20 received Ad26.COV2.S at low or high dose, single or two shots; about 5 received placebo; per-sample allocation not given. Day 63 following the first vaccine or placebo injection was when the samples were taken. The repertoire was sequenced with immunoSEQ multiplex PCR; TCRdb's copy has only in-frame clones and lacks some. Of a few hundred thousand clones listed, approximately 90% are singletons. Material: peripheral blood, obtained in a trial of Ad26.COV2.S vaccine versus placebo. Receptor source: a person between 18 and 65 years old who received the Ad26.COV2.S COVID-19 vaccine or a placebo.

This chain connects TRBV3-1 (or the pseudogene TRBV3-2) to TRBJ2-3; D unclear. V was pared by 4 bases and J by 2 bases, with 13 bases between. This CDR3 region has 15 residues. Germline V gene data show CDR1 as LGHDT and CDR2 as YNNKEL (reference sequence). DNA for the CDR3: TGTGCCAGCAGCCTTCTCGACGGGCCCACAGATACGCAGTATTTT. Translation: CASSLLDGPTDTQYF.

The V and J genes are TRBV12-3 or TRBV12-4 and TRBJ1-6; D gene unclear. CDR3 length: 13 residues. Trimming removed 2 bases from V and 9 bases from J, with 8 bases in between. CDR3 nucleotides: TGTGCCAGCAGTTTATCCCCGGGTTCACCCCTCCACTTT. Its protein product is CASSLSPGSPLHF.

There are a few counts of this clone. The chain carries TRBV19 and TRBJ1-6; no clear D. CDR3 length: 15 residues. Trimming stripped 4 bases from V and 9 bases from J, with 16 bases between. Germline V gene lookup returns CDR1 LNHDA and CDR2 SQIVND (reference sequence). DNA of the CDR3: TGTGCCAGTAGTACCTCCTCGGGGAGCGGTTCACCCCTCCACTTT. Translating gives CASSTSSGSGSPLHF. Full variable domain (rest looked up from reference TRBV19 and TRBJ1-6): DGGITQSPKYLFRKEGQNVTLSCEQNLNHDAMYWYRQDPGQGLRLIYYSQIVNDFQKGDIAEGYSVSREKKESFPLTVTSAQKNPTAFYLCASSTSSGSGSPLHFGNGTRLTVT.

Notes on this clone: Other DNA sequences within the sample encode an identical CDR3. V gene TRBV7-8 combines with J gene TRBJ2-7; D might be TRBD2 (6 bases). Germline V gene lookup returns CDR1 SGHVS and CDR2 FQNEAQ. V lost 5 bases to trimming and J lost 4 bases, with 9 bases between them. The CDR3 length is 12 residues. In DNA, the CDR3 is TGTGCCAGCAGCCCCAGCGGGTACGAGCAGTACTTC. It yields the protein CASSPSGYEQYF.

V is TRBV2 and J is TRBJ2-7; 9 bases fit TRBD2. Germline V gives CDR1 SNHLY, CDR2 FYNNEI. The trim removed 2 bases at V and 1 base at J, leaving 3 bases unmatched. The CDR3 contains 15 residues. This CDR3 is CASSEPTSGSYEQYF. The CDR3 DNA reads TGTGCCAGCAGTGAACCGACTAGCGGTTCCTACGAGCAGTACTTC. Filled out from reference TRBV2 and TRBJ2-7, the complete variable domain reads EPEVTQTPSHQVTQMGQEVILRCVPISNHLYFYWYRQILGQKVEFLVSFYNNEISEKSEIFDDQFSVERPDGSNFTLKIRSTKLEDSAMYFCASSEPTSGSYEQYFGPGTRLTVT.

The chain combines TRBV29-1 with TRBJ1-4; D not certain. This CDR3 spans 13 amino acids. Per germline, CDR1 SQVTM and CDR2 ANQGSEA. Trimming took 2 bases from V and 3 from J, leaving 7 bases between them. In DNA, the CDR3 is TGCAGCGTTGAATTGGCTCCTAATGAAAAACTGTTTTTT. Translating it yields CSVELAPNEKLFF.

This clone is a singleton in its sample. The rearrangement uses TRBV30 and TRBJ2-7; no firm D call. The CDR3 contains 14 residues. Between the trimmed V and J ends, which lost 0 bases and 0 bases, there was a span of 9 bases. Germline loops: CDR1 GTSNPN, CDR2 SVGIG (reference sequence). The CDR3: CAWSVPRISYEQYF. Here the CDR3 DNA reads TGTGCCTGGAGTGTCCCCAGGATCTCCTACGAGCAGTACTTC.

The chain couples TRBV6-5 to TRBJ2-7; D unclear. This CDR3 has 11 amino acids. Between the trimmed V and J ends, which lost 7 bases and 3 bases, there was a span of 7 bases. Germline CDR1 MNHEY, CDR2 SVGAGI. CDR3 bases: TGTGCCAGCAACAAATACTACGAGCAGTACTTC. Translated: CASNKYYEQYF.

The chain has TRBV14 and TRBJ1-5; D gene ambiguous. The germline V gene encodes CDR1 SGHDN and CDR2 FVKESK. Trimming cost V 4 bases and J 5 bases, with 6 bases left between them. The CDR3 is 12 amino acids. The CDR3 bases are TGTGCCAGCAGCCTTGGGGATCAGCCCCAGCATTTT. It codes for CASSLGDQPQHF. The whole variable domain, filled in from reference TRBV14 and TRBJ1-5, reads EAGVTQFPSHSVIEKGQTVTLRCDPISGHDNLYWYRRVMGKEIKFLLHFVKESKQDESGMPNNRFLAERTGGTYSTLKVQPAELEDSGVYFCASSLGDQPQHFGDGTRLSIL.

The chain employs TRBV7-2 and TRBJ2-3; 7 bases are shared with TRBD2. The germline gives CDR1 SGHTA, CDR2 FQGNSA. Trimming took 1 base from V and 2 from J; bases not matched to a gene: 3. There are 15 residues in the CDR3. CDR3 coding DNA: TGTGCCAGCAGCTTAGTGGCGGGGGACACAGATACGCAGTATTTT. Its translation: CASSLVAGDTDTQYF.

The rearrangement uses TRBV30 and TRBJ2-1; maybe TRBD1 (5 bases). The CDR3 is 15 residues long. Germline loops: CDR1 GTSNPN, CDR2 SVGIG (reference sequence). Trimming cost V 0 bases and J 7 bases, with 16 bases left between them. The CDR3 loop is CAWSVGWGRENEQFF. DNA for the CDR3: TGTGCCTGGAGTGTAGGTTGGGGCAGGGAAAATGAGCAGTTCTTC.

V gene TRBV6-6 combines with J gene TRBJ2-7, with D uncertain. Germline lookup yields CDR1 MNHNY and CDR2 SVGAGI (reference sequence). The CDR3 is made up of 12 amino acids. V lost 4 bases, J lost 3 bases, and 7 bases lay in between. DNA of the CDR3: TGTGCCAGCAGTTTGGGGAACTACGAGCAGTACTTC. This codes for CASSLGNYEQYF.

Written as DNA, the CDR3 is TGCGCCAGCAGCCAGCTCCGGGACGTCGTTACCGGGGAGCTGTTTTTT. Protein sequence: CASSQLRDVVTGELFF. The V call is TRBV4-1, the J call TRBJ2-2, with D perhaps matching TRBD1 or TRBD2 (5 bases each). Deletions cut 3 bases from V and 5 bases from J, with 16 bases between. The CDR3 runs to 16 residues. Germline CDR1 reads MGHRA; CDR2 reads YSYEKL.

V and J are TRBV10-3 and TRBJ2-2; 14 positions agree with TRBD2. The J segment lost 4 bases and the V segment lost 5 bases, leaving 9 bases of the junction unmatched. This CDR3 is built from 18 residues. In germline, CDR1 is ENHRY, CDR2 SYGVKD. Written as DNA, the CDR3 is TGTGCCATCAGTCTTATCGGGACTAGCGGGGGAGGCACCGGGGAGCTGTTTTTT. Protein: CAISLIGTSGGGTGELFF.

V is TRBV5-1 and J is TRBJ2-6; 9 nucleotides align to TRBD1. Germline-derived CDR1 and CDR2 are SGHRS and YFSETQ. The junction had 11 bases not matched to a gene; V was cut back by 4 bases and J by 3 bases. The CDR3 sequence is 18 residues long. The CDR3 is CASSTLGQGAVGANVLTF. The CDR3 coding sequence is TGCGCCAGCAGCACCCTGGGACAGGGCGCTGTTGGGGCCAACGTCCTGACTTTC.

This sequence joins TRBV30 and TRBJ2-5; 7 nucleotides line up with TRBD2. The CDR3 sequence is 15 residues long. Unmatched junction bases numbered 13, after V lost 3 bases and J lost 6 bases. Per the germline V gene, CDR1 is GTSNPN and CDR2 is SVGIG (reference sequence). The CDR3 DNA is TGTGCCTGGAGGCTCGGGCTAGCGGCTTTGAAGACCCAGTACTTC. Encoded protein: CAWRLGLAALKTQYF.

The rearrangement joins TRBV5-6 to TRBJ2-2, with D tentatively TRBD1 (5 bases). Trimming left V 4 bases short and J 5 bases short, with 21 bases between. Germline V lookup: CDR1 SGHDT, CDR2 YYEEEE. CDR3 length: 17 amino acids. Here the CDR3 DNA reads TGTGCCAGCAGCACCACAGGTTCTGTTTATGTTACCGGGGAGCTGTTTTTT. Translating it yields CASSTTGSVYVTGELFF.

This clone appeared a single time. This rearrangement joins TRBV9 to TRBJ2-2, with TRBD2 matching 12 bases. Germline CDR1 reads SGDLS; CDR2 reads YYNGEE. V gave up 2 bases and J gave up 5 bases; unmatched junction bases: 16. This CDR3 region has 20 residues. The CDR3 protein is CASSVLRDTLAGGRTGELFF. The DNA of the CDR3 is TGTGCCAGCAGCGTCCTGAGGGACACCCTAGCGGGGGGGCGAACCGGGGAGCTGTTTTTT.